This TCR beta chain was recovered during a study of regulatory T cells in long-lasting Graves disease. Time point described: newly diagnosed GD, antithyroid drugs for less than 3 months. Generation of the TCR library employed RNA extracted from PBMCs. Both iRepertoire HTBI primers and Arm-PCR of CDR3 regions were used to build the TCR beta libraries. TCRdb processed the multiplex PCR reads anew with MiXCR; each CDR3 protein has one entry. In the table there are around 240,000 distinct CDR3 sequences, around 18% of which are singletons. The V gene's germline CDR1 is MNHEY and CDR2 SVGEGT. V was pared by 2 bases and J by 5 bases, with 10 bases between. CDR3 length equals 14 residues. This clonotype was recorded many times. A further study also used this sample, focusing on T cells in Graves' hyperthyroidism and ophthalmopathy. Turning to that study: Among the patients, aged 18 to 65, hyperthyroidism was newly diagnosed and had lasted under 2 months. From stable hyperthyroidism, ophthalmopathy was set apart by a 13 V-J model.

This sample comprised peripheral blood mononuclear cells (PBMCs), obtained at new diagnosis, from a patient treated with antithyroid drugs. The chain has TRBV6-2 or TRBV6-3 and TRBJ2-1; a possible D gene is TRBD1 (5 bases). The receptor's source is a woman aged 25 to 39 with Graves disease. In DNA, the CDR3 is TGTGCCAGCAGTTACGGGGCAGACAACAATGAGCAGTTCTTC. It is translated as CASSYGADNNEQFF.